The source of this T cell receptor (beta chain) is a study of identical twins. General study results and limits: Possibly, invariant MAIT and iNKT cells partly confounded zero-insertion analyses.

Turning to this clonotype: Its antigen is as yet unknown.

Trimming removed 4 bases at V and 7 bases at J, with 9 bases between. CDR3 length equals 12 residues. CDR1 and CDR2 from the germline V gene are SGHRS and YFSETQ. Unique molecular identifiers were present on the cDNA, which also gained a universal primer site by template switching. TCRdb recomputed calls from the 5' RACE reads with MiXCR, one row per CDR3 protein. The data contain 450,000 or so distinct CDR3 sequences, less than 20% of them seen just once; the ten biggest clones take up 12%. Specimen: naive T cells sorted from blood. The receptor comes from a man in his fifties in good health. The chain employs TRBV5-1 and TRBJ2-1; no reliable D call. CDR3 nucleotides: TGCGCCAGCAGCCCAGTACCAAATGAGCAGTTCTTC. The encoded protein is CASSPVPNEQFF.